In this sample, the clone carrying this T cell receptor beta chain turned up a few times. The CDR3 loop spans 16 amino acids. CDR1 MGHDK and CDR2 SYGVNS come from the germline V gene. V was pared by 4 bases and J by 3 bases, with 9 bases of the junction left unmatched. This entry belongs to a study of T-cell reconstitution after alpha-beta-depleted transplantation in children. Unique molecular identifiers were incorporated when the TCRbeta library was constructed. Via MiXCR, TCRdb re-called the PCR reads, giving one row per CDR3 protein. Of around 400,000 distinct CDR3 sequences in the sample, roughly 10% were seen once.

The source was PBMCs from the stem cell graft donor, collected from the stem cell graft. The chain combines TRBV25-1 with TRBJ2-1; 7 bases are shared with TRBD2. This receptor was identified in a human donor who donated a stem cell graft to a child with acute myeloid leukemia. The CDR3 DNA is TGTGCCAGCAGTGGGCTCCCTGCGGGGGTCTACAATGAGCAGTTCTTC. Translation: CASSGLPAGVYNEQFF.